This T cell receptor beta chain derives from a study of cytomegalovirus exposure and HLA in healthy donors. Concerning this clone: Its antigen is unknown. Sequence at one end of the junction differs from germline and may be a read error.

Whole-study findings and limits: Among donors in an Asian-associated ancestry cluster, a later analysis reportedly found fewer N-insertions than the roughly 610-donor mean. An apparent linkage of common viral pathogens to several of the most significant clusters emerged in a later analysis. The authors enumerated 150 to 200 TCR beta chains as linked to cytomegalovirus.

The PCR had 60 Vbeta and 13 Jbeta primers. As processed by the authors: As a later analysis found, there were 70 million to 90 million unique TCR beta chains, of which roughly 11 million were shared. Repertoires were generated with immunoSEQ multiplex PCR, while TCRdb's copy carries only in-frame clones and drops some. That table is the source of V, J and clone size, and D and trimming were worked out from the DNA. The repertoire has fewer than 150,000 clones, approximately 80% of them found once; the top ten carry more than 4.5%. The CDR3 totals 14 residues. From germline, CDR1 is SEHNR and CDR2 FQNEAQ (reference sequence).

The specimen sequenced was PBMCs. This chain joins TRBV7-9 and TRBJ1-1; D gene ambiguous. This TCR derives from a woman aged 50 to 60 in good health and CMV-seronegative. The CDR3 reads CSSRSDGSWSEAFF. CDR3 nucleotides: TGTTCCAGCAGAAGTGACGGGAGTTGGTCTGAAGCTTTCTTT.